This entry lists 32 T cell receptor beta chains sequenced from one sample in a study of cytomegalovirus exposure and HLA in healthy donors. PCR employed 60 Vbeta and 13 Jbeta primers. This table comes from immunoSEQ multiplex PCR, and its TCRdb copy is limited to in-frame clones, with some not included. This table has under 200,000 clones, about 80% appearing once. Material: PBMCs. These receptor sequences come from a woman aged 50 to 60 in good health and CMV-seropositive.

The J gene is TRBJ2-5, the V gene TRBV7-2; 10 bases line up with TRBD2. This CDR3 comprises 16 residues. Germline V gene data show CDR1 as SGHTA and CDR2 as FQGNSA. With V trimmed by 0 bases and J by 5 bases, 6 bases remained unmatched. CDR3 DNA: TGTGCCAGCAGCTTAGCGCACACTAGCGGGATGGAGACCCAGTACTTC. Protein: CASSLAHTSGMETQYF.

This clone occurred a few times. The chain carries TRBV7-3 and TRBJ2-2; 16 positions agree with TRBD2. With 4 bases clipped from V and 8 bases from J, the junction kept 7 bases outside the gene matches. The CDR3 loop spans 17 amino acids. Looked up from germline, CDR1 is SGHTA and CDR2 is FQGTGA. CDR3 bases: TGTGCCAGCAGCTCGGGACTAGCGGGGGGGCCGTATGGGGAGCTGTTTTTT. Its translation is CASSSGLAGGPYGELFF.

The chain joins TRBV11-1 to TRBJ1-5; unclear D gene. This CDR3 is 15 amino acids long. Between the trimmed V and J ends, which lost 4 bases and 5 bases, there was a span of 15 bases. Germline CDR1 SGHAT, CDR2 FQDESV (reference sequence). The CDR3 region is CASSSRGREDQPQHF. CDR3 nucleotides: TGTGCCAGCAGCTCCCGGGGTCGCGAGGATCAGCCCCAGCATTTT.

The chain combines TRBV28 with TRBJ2-7; maybe TRBD1 (5 bases). This CDR3 comprises 14 residues. Between the trimmed V and J ends, which lost 3 bases and 2 bases, there was a span of 11 bases. CDR1 is MDHEN, CDR2 SYDVKM, per germline. CDR3 sequence: CASSLQGATYEQYF. CDR3 bases: TGTGCCAGCAGTTTGCAGGGCGCCACCTACGAGCAGTACTTC. Full variable domain (outside the CDR3, taken from reference TRBV28 and TRBJ2-7): DVKVTQSSRYLVKRTGEKVFLECVQDMDHENMFWYRQDPGLGLRLIYFSYDVKMKEKGDIPEGYSVSREKKERFSLILESASTNQTSMYLCASSLQGATYEQYFGPGTRLTVT.

V is TRBV7-2 and J is TRBJ1-1, with 9 bases fitting TRBD1. The germline V gene encodes CDR1 SGHTA and CDR2 FQGNSA. V lost 4 bases, J lost 11 bases, and 17 bases stayed unmatched. The CDR3 has 16 residues. The CDR3 protein is CASSSFPGQGVHGAFF. As DNA, the CDR3 is TGTGCCAGCAGCTCGTTCCCGGGACAGGGAGTTCACGGGGCTTTCTTT.

The genes are TRBV28 and TRBJ1-5; D uncertain. CDR1 is MDHEN, CDR2 SYDVKM, per germline. With 4 bases removed from V and 6 bases from J, the gap between germline ends came to 19 bases. The CDR3 is 16 residues long. CDR3 region: CASSSQPGLLGQPQHF. The CDR3 bases are TGTGCCAGCAGTTCCCAACCGGGGTTATTGGGTCAGCCCCAGCATTTT.

The chain is built from TRBV29-1 and TRBJ2-7; D is unclear. From germline, CDR1 is SQVTM and CDR2 ANQGSEA. Trimming took 4 bases from V and 2 from J, leaving 6 bases between them. This CDR3 region has 11 residues. DNA of the CDR3: TGCAGCGTTGGCCAGACCTACGAGCAGTACTTC. Protein product: CSVGQTYEQYF.

The rearrangement uses TRBV5-6 and TRBJ1-1; a weak D match, TRBD1 (6 bases). CDR3 length equals 14 residues. Trimming left V 4 bases short and J 1 base short, with 11 bases between. Germline CDR1 reads SGHDT; CDR2 reads YYEEEE. The CDR3 protein is CASSQQGRNTEAFF. The CDR3 coding sequence is TGTGCCAGCAGCCAACAGGGAAGGAACACTGAAGCTTTCTTT.

The genes are TRBV4-2 and TRBJ2-3; D is undetermined. Trimming stripped 1 base from V and 6 bases from J, with 20 bases between. CDR1 LGHNA and CDR2 YNFKEQ come from the germline V gene. This CDR3 is built from 17 residues. CDR3 residues: CASSQVVLHSHTDTQYF. DNA for the CDR3: TGTGCCAGCAGCCAAGTCGTTCTTCACAGCCATACGGATACGCAGTATTTT.

The chain is built from TRBV28 and TRBJ2-3; possibly TRBD1 for D (5 bases). Between the trimmed V and J ends, which lost 6 bases and 3 bases, there was a span of 16 bases. CDR1 and CDR2 from the germline V gene are MDHEN and SYDVKM. The CDR3 consists of 15 residues. The CDR3 DNA sequence: TGTGCCAGCAGCCCAAGACAGCTCTTTACAGATACGCAGTATTTT. This sequence encodes CASSPRQLFTDTQYF.

The chain links TRBV11-3 to TRBJ2-1, with TRBD2 matching over 16 bases. The length of the CDR3 is 14 residues. Germline lookup yields CDR1 SGHNT and CDR2 YENEEA. V lost 5 bases, J lost 9 bases, and 1 base stayed unmatched. The CDR3 nucleotides are TGTGCCAGCAGCGGGACTAGCGGGAGGGGTGAGCAGTTCTTC. This translates into CASSGTSGRGEQFF.

The gene calls are TRBV19 and TRBJ1-2, with a possible D match to TRBD1 (6 bases). The germline V gene encodes CDR1 LNHDA and CDR2 SQIVND (reference sequence). The CDR3 loop spans 13 amino acids. The CDR3 bases are TGTCCCCCCAGGGGAGGGTTCGGCTATGGCTACACCTTC. Amino acid sequence: CPPRGGFGYGYTF.

The chain joins TRBV7-9 to TRBJ2-7; TRBD1 aligns across 10 bases. The CDR3 spans 14 residues. In germline, CDR1 is SEHNR, CDR2 FQNEAQ (reference sequence). Losses at the gene ends were 6 bases for V and 5 bases for J; bases not matched to a gene: 7. DNA for the CDR3: TGTGCCAGCAGTCTGACAGGGGGCCTCGACGAGCAGTACTTC. It codes for CASSLTGGLDEQYF.

The rearrangement joins TRBV5-4 to TRBJ1-2; D is uncertain. Trimming pared 4 bases from V and 3 bases from J, leaving 10 bases between. This CDR3 spans 13 amino acids. In germline, CDR1 is SGHNT, CDR2 YYREEE (reference sequence). The DNA for the CDR3 is TGTGCCAGCAGCGTTGTTATCGACTATGGCTACACCTTC. Protein product: CASSVVIDYGYTF.

The chain recombines TRBV7-6 with TRBJ2-1; unclear D gene. Trimming removed 5 bases from V and 15 bases from J, with 23 bases in between. Germline assignment: CDR1 SGHVS and CDR2 FNYEAQ. The CDR3 length is 14 residues. The CDR3 DNA reads TGTGCCAGCAGCCTAGGCCCGCTTATTTACCGGTCGTTCTTC. Translated: CASSLGPLIYRSFF.

The chain couples TRBV7-9 to TRBJ1-1; no clear D. Per the germline V gene, CDR1 is SEHNR and CDR2 is FQNEAQ (reference sequence). Trimming left V 3 bases short and J 2 bases short, with 19 bases between. The CDR3 length is 17 residues. This CDR3 is CASSFKTFRYSNTEAFF. In DNA, the CDR3 is TGTGCCAGCAGCTTTAAGACGTTCCGGTACAGTAACACTGAAGCTTTCTTT.

This chain links TRBV30 with TRBJ2-2, with D perhaps matching TRBD1 (5 bases). The germline gives CDR1 GTSNPN, CDR2 SVGIG (reference sequence). The CDR3 sequence is 14 residues long. CDR3 nucleotide sequence: TGTGCTGCCGGATGGGGCCCGAACACCGGGGAGCTGTTTTTT. Protein product: CAAGWGPNTGELFF.

The rearrangement links TRBV19 to TRBJ1-5; D may be TRBD1 (5 bases). The CDR3 is 14 amino acids. The germline V and J ends were trimmed by 3 bases and 8 bases, with 14 bases remaining between them. Germline CDR1 and CDR2: LNHDA and SQIVND (reference sequence). CDR3 protein: CASSMGQGWEPQHF. DNA of the CDR3: TGTGCCAGTAGTATGGGCCAGGGCTGGGAGCCCCAGCATTTT.

The sample holds one count of this clone. The chain couples TRBV29-1 to TRBJ2-1; the D gene is possibly TRBD1 (5 bases). CDR1 and CDR2 (germline): SQVTM, ANQGSEA. The CDR3 runs to 15 residues. V lost 4 bases and J lost 5, with 18 bases in between. The CDR3 loop reads CSVGSQGRAHNEQFF. Written as DNA, the CDR3 is TGCAGCGTTGGGTCCCAAGGCAGGGCTCACAATGAGCAGTTCTTC.

This sequence joins TRBV7-8 and TRBJ2-6; TRBD2 might be the D (6 bases). Per germline, CDR1 SGHVS and CDR2 FQNEAQ. The CDR3 sequence is 16 residues long. Between the trimmed V and J ends, which lost 4 bases and 4 bases, there was a span of 14 bases. CDR3 amino acids: CASSYSGGSGANVLTF. The DNA for the CDR3 is TGTGCCAGCAGCTACTCTGGGGGGTCCGGGGCCAACGTCCTGACTTTC.

This clone is a singleton in its sample. The V and J genes are TRBV7-9 and TRBJ2-7; D not certain. V shed 2 bases and J shed 6 bases, with 8 bases lying between them. The length of the CDR3 is 12 residues. Germline V gives CDR1 SEHNR, CDR2 FQNEAQ (reference sequence). This CDR3 is CASSLSSPEQYF. Here the CDR3 DNA reads TGTGCCAGCAGCTTATCGAGCCCCGAGCAGTACTTC.

The chain has TRBV6-1 and TRBJ1-2, with D maybe TRBD1 (6 bases). Trimming took 5 bases from V and 1 from J, leaving 11 bases between them. CDR1 is MNHNS, CDR2 SASEGT, per germline. The CDR3 sequence is 14 residues long. The CDR3 here is CASSLDSFNYGYTF. The DNA of the CDR3 is TGTGCCAGCAGTTTGGACAGTTTTAACTATGGCTACACCTTC.

V usage is TRBV28 and J usage is TRBJ1-1; the match to TRBD1 covers 7 bases. The germline V gene encodes CDR1 MDHEN and CDR2 SYDVKM. Trimming at V came to 6 bases and at J to 3 bases, leaving 19 bases not matched to a gene. The CDR3 covers 18 residues. In DNA, the CDR3 is TGTGCCAGCAGGACCTCTTTAGGAGGGGGCAGGGGGGACACTGAAGCTTTCTTT. Its translation is CASRTSLGGGRGDTEAFF.

About this clone itself: Its ends do not fully match the called genes, so a read error is possible. This chain joins TRBV4-2 and TRBJ2-3; 11 bases map to TRBD2. CDR1 and CDR2 from the germline V gene are LGHNA and YNFKEQ. The CDR3 extends over 20 amino acids. CDR3: CAGSQDGLAGGRSKTDTQYF. The DNA for the CDR3 is TGTGCCGGCAGCCAAGATGGGCTAGCGGGAGGACGGTCTAAGACAGATACGCAGTATTTT.

The rearrangement uses TRBV4-1 and TRBJ2-2, with TRBD2 identical over 7 bases. Germline CDR1 reads MGHRA; CDR2 reads YSYEKL. CDR3 length: 16 amino acids. V was clipped by 9 bases and J by 0 bases; unmatched bases: 10. As DNA, the CDR3 is TGCGCCAGTACTACCCCCGGGACTACGAACACCGGGGAGCTGTTTTTT. As protein: CASTTPGTTNTGELFF.

This clone showed up just once. V gene TRBV19 combines with J gene TRBJ1-2; D is ambiguous. Germline loops: CDR1 LNHDA, CDR2 SQIVND (reference sequence). The CDR3 contains 12 residues. The ends were cut back, 6 bases at V and 8 bases at J, with 13 bases in the middle. The CDR3 loop reads CASSGLPRGYTF. The CDR3 DNA is TGTGCCAGTAGCGGACTGCCTCGGGGCTACACCTTC.

The rearrangement joins TRBV6-6 to TRBJ2-7; no definite D call. Looked up from germline, CDR1 is MNHNY and CDR2 is SVGAGI (reference sequence). V lost 4 bases, J lost 7 bases, and 20 bases lay in between. The CDR3 sequence is 15 residues long. This chain's CDR3 is CASSLRRLASWEQYF. DNA of the CDR3: TGTGCCAGCAGTTTACGACGACTGGCGTCGTGGGAGCAGTACTTC.

V usage is TRBV6-4 and J usage is TRBJ2-1, with TRBD2 matching 9 bases. Germline CDR1 is MRHNA and CDR2 is SNTAGT. The CDR3 spans 16 residues. V was pared by 4 bases and J by 4 bases, with 8 bases of the junction left unmatched. The CDR3 DNA is TGTGCCAGCAGTGCTCATTCTAGCGGGGATTACAATGAGCAGTTCTTC. Protein product: CASSAHSSGDYNEQFF.

In its sample, this clone was seen a few times. The chain recombines TRBV2 with TRBJ2-1, with D maybe TRBD2 (5 bases). V lost 7 bases, J lost 7 bases, and 17 bases lay in between. Germline V gene sequence: CDR1 SNHLY, CDR2 FYNNEI. The CDR3 is made up of 14 amino acids. The CDR3 DNA is TGTGCCAGCATTGGGAGTGTGGTTCGGAATGAGCAGTTCTTC. Residues: CASIGSVVRNEQFF.

The rearrangement joins TRBV6-1 to TRBJ1-2; TRBD1 agrees at 7 bases. This CDR3 region has 13 residues. V lost 5 bases and J lost 4; bases outside the gene matches: 4. The germline CDR1 and CDR2 sequences are MNHNS and SASEGT. CDR3 protein: CASSRQGPYGYTF. DNA of the CDR3: TGTGCCAGCAGTCGACAGGGCCCCTATGGCTACACCTTC.

The genes are TRBV6-5 and TRBJ2-7; D might be TRBD1 (5 bases). V lost 4 bases to trimming and J lost 2 bases, with 18 bases between them. The CDR3 spans 16 residues. Germline lookup yields CDR1 MNHEY and CDR2 SVGAGI. In DNA form, the CDR3 reads TGTGCCAGCAGTTCCTCCAGGAGACAGAGCGCCTACGAGCAGTACTTC. Protein product: CASSSSRRQSAYEQYF.

This clone showed up just once. The chain couples TRBV7-9 to TRBJ2-7; 14 nucleotides align to TRBD2. CDR1 and CDR2 from the germline V gene are SEHNR and FQNEAQ (reference sequence). V lost 5 bases, J lost 4 bases, and 4 bases stayed unmatched. The CDR3 has 15 residues. CDR3 sequence reads: CASSPGTSGSYEQYF. CDR3 nucleotide sequence: TGTGCCAGCAGCCCAGGGACTAGCGGGAGTTACGAGCAGTACTTC.